These T cell receptor beta chains were read from a single sample in a study of T cell changes during pregnancy in multiple sclerosis. Profiling relied on immunoSEQ multiplex PCR, and the TCRdb table lists in-frame clones only, not all of them. The table lists about 84,000 clones, 94% of them singletons, with approximately 2.4% in the top ten. The sequenced sample was peripheral blood, obtained in the third trimester of pregnancy. The receptors were sampled from a female donor with multiple sclerosis, enrolled in a pregnancy study. Each CDR3 is given with its conserved first and last residue. The D gene is left open where the match is weak. Only some rows state a clone size, as once, few, many or a class for expanded clones.

size,D,J,V,CDR3,DNA
NA,TRBD1,TRBJ2-7,TRBV18,CASSPLPGTGNHEQYF,TGTGCCAGCTCACCTCTGCCGGGGACAGGGAACCACGAGCAGTACTTC
NA,NA,TRBJ1-5,TRBV6-5,CASSYGRNSNQPQHF,TGTGCCAGCAGTTATGGCAGGAATAGCAATCAGCCCCAGCATTTT
NA,NA,TRBJ1-2,TRBV11-2,CASSRAPGEGYTF,TGTGCCAGCAGCCGGGCCCCGGGGGAGGGCTACACCTTC
NA,NA,TRBJ2-1,TRBV5-1,CASSLWNRANEQFF,TGCGCCAGCAGCTTGTGGAACAGGGCCAATGAGCAGTTCTTC
NA,NA,TRBJ1-1,TRBV6-5,CASTKWGEWAFF,TGTGCCAGCACCAAATGGGGGGAGTGGGCTTTCTTT
NA,NA,TRBJ1-1,TRBV11-2,CASSFSTEAFF,TGTGCCAGCAGCTTTAGCACTGAAGCTTTCTTT
NA,NA,TRBJ2-3,TRBV7-9,CASSLGWGGHGTDTQYF,TGTGCCAGCAGCTTAGGTTGGGGGGGGCATGGCACAGATACGCAGTATTTT
NA,NA,TRBJ1-4,TRBV2,CASSETLATNEKLFF,TGTGCCAGCAGTGAGACTCTTGCAACTAATGAAAAACTGTTTTTT
NA,TRBD1,TRBJ2-2,TRBV5-1,CASSDTGQGDTGELFF,TGCGCCAGCAGCGACACGGGACAGGGGGACACCGGGGAGCTGTTTTTT
NA,TRBD2,TRBJ2-2,TRBV5-1,CASKGRVNTGELFF,TGCGCCAGCAAGGGGAGGGTTAACACCGGGGAGCTGTTTTTT
NA,NA,TRBJ1-3,TRBV27,CASSSSGTIGNTIYF,TGTGCCAGCAGTTCAAGCGGGACGATTGGAAACACCATATATTTT
NA,TRBD2,TRBJ2-2,TRBV7-3,CASSLSGGAVGTGELFF,TGTGCCAGCAGCTTGAGCGGGGGGGCCGTTGGCACCGGGGAGCTGTTTTTT
NA,TRBD1,TRBJ2-2,TRBV7-8,CASSLTGTGLNTGELFF,TGTGCCAGCAGTCTTACCGGGACAGGACTTAACACCGGGGAGCTGTTTTTT
NA,NA,TRBJ2-1,TRBV5-1,CASSLDGPPDEQFF,TGCGCCAGCAGCTTGGACGGTCCCCCCGATGAGCAGTTCTTC
NA,NA,TRBJ1-6,TRBV6-5,CASSQRTEAAPLHF,TGTGCCAGCAGCCAGAGGACAGAGGCAGCACCCCTCCACTTT
few,TRBD1,TRBJ1-3,TRBV6-1,CASRKGAGGNTIYF,TGTGCCAGCCGGAAGGGGGCAGGGGGAAACACCATATATTTT